This T cell receptor (beta chain) came from a study of fetal regulatory T cell absence and autoimmunity. Notes on the study in general: Compared with cord blood, pancreas showed oligoclonal TCR enrichment, some clones over 80-fold. In IPEX, the enrichment was taken to support antigen-driven autoimmunity before birth. Pancreas and cord blood did not differ much in TRB family usage.

A single count supports this clone. Its antigen is unknown. Profiling relied on immunoSEQ multiplex PCR, and the TCRdb table lists in-frame clones only, not all of them. The sample has about 95,000 clones, approximately 75% seen once; the top ten hold 2%. The germline gives CDR1 DFQATT, CDR2 SNEGSKA (reference sequence). This CDR3 contains 11 residues. Deletions cut 4 bases from V and 4 bases from J, with 6 bases between. This sequence was found in a male donor with IPEX syndrome. The V gene is TRBV20-1, the J gene TRBJ2-3; unclear D gene. What was sequenced was pancreas tissue. The CDR3 loop is CSAKGADTQYF. CDR3 DNA sequence: TGCAGTGCTAAGGGTGCAGATACGCAGTATTTT.